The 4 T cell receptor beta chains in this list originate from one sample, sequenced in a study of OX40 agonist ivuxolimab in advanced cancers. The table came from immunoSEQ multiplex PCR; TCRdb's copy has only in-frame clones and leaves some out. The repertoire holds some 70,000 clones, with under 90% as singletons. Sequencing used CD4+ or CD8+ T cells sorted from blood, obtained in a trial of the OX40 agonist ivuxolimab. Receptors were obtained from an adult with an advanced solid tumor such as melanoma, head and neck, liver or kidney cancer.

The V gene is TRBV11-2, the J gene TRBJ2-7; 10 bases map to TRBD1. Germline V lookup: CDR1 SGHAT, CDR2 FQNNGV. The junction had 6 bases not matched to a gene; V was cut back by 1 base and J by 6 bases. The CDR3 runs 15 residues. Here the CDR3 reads CASSLVPTGGFEQYF. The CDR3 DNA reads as TGTGCCAGCAGCTTAGTCCCGACAGGGGGCTTCGAGCAGTACTTC. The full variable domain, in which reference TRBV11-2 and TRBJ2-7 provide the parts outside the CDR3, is EAGVAQSPRYKIIEKRQSVAFWCNPISGHATLYWYQQILGQGPKLLIQFQNNGVVDDSQLPKDRFSAERLKGVDSTLKIQPAKLEDSAVYLCASSLVPTGGFEQYFGPGTRLTVT.

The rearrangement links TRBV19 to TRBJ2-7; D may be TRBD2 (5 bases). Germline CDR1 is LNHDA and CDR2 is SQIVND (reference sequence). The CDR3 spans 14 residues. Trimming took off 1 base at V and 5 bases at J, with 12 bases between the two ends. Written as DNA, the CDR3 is TGTGCCAGTAGTATAGGGAGGAAGGCTCACGAGCAGTACTTC. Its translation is CASSIGRKAHEQYF.

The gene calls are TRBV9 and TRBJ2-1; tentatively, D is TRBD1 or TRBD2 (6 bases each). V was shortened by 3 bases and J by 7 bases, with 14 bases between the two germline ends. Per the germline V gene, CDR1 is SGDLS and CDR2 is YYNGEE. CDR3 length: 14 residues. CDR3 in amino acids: CASSGNGGRNEQFF. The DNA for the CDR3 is TGTGCCAGCAGCGGCAATGGGGGGCGAAATGAGCAGTTCTTC.

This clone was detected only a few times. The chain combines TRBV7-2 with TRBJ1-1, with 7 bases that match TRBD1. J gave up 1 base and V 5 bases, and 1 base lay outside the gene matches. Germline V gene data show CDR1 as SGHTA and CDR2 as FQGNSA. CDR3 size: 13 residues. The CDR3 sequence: CASSRQGNTEAFF. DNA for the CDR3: TGTGCCAGCAGCCGACAGGGGAACACTGAAGCTTTCTTT.